The T cell receptor (beta chain) described here comes from a study of early T cells in non-severe SARS-CoV-2 infection. In the library, individual cDNA molecules carried attached unique molecular identifiers. One entry per CDR3 protein results from TCRdb running MiXCR on the 5' RACE reads. The repertoire includes approximately 33,000 distinct CDR3 sequences, 3.9% of them detected once, and more than 8.5% sits in the top ten. V lost 0 bases and J lost 9; bases outside the gene matches: 6. CDR1 and CDR2 (germline): SGHVS, FQNEAQ. The CDR3 length is 17 residues. The sample holds many counts of this clonotype. Its antigen is not known. Overall study findings and caveats: VDJdb matching, biased toward anti-spike CD8 responses, missed private and CD4 specificities.

Sequenced: whole blood. The origin of this receptor is an adult who was a healthcare worker with PCR-confirmed SARS-CoV-2 infection or an uninfected control (not recorded which). The chain joins TRBV7-8 to TRBJ2-1; 15 bases agree with TRBD2. CDR3 DNA sequence: TGTGCCAGCAGCTTAGCCAACCCGGGACTAGCGGGAGGTGAGCAGTTCTTC. Its translation is CASSLANPGLAGGEQFF.